These 15 T cell receptor beta chains were all obtained from the same sample, sequenced in a study of CD8+CD57+ T cells in acquired aplastic anemia. Sequencing was done on patients that had shown CD8+CD57+ cell expansion by flow cytometry. Genomic DNA served as template for TCR beta VDJ and CDR3 profiling. TCRdb itself ran the reads through MiXCR, one entry per CDR3 protein. There are approximately 470,000 distinct CDR3 sequences in the sample; approximately 32% occur only once, and 0.82% lies in the top ten. Sample: sorted CD4+, CD8+, or CD8+CD57+ T cells (not recorded which) from PBMCs. Every receptor here comes from a human donor with aplastic anemia.

The chain links TRBV10-1 to TRBJ1-5; TRBD1 matches 7 bases. Germline CDR1 reads WNHNN; CDR2 reads SYGVQD (reference sequence). This CDR3 is 15 amino acids long. Trimming cost V 0 bases and J 11 bases; bases outside gene matches: 10. CDR3 protein: CASSESGTGEETQHF. Written as DNA, the CDR3 is TGCGCCAGCAGTGAGTCCGGAACAGGGGAAGAGACCCAGCATTTT.

The V and J genes are TRBV29-1 and TRBJ2-5; a weak D match, TRBD1 (6 bases). V shed 3 bases and J shed 4 bases, with 12 bases lying between them. Germline lookup yields CDR1 SQVTM and CDR2 ANQGSEA. The CDR3 contains 13 residues. The CDR3 reads CSVEAGAGETQYF. In DNA form, the CDR3 reads TGCAGCGTTGAGGCAGGGGCAGGAGAGACCCAGTACTTC. Drawing the rest from reference TRBV29-1 and TRBJ2-5, the complete variable domain is SAVISQKPSRDICQRGTSLTIQCQVDSQVTMMFWYRQQPGQSLTLIATANQGSEATYESGFVIDKFPISRPNLTFSTLTVSNMSPEDSSIYLCSVEAGAGETQYFGPGTRLLVL.

V gene TRBV3-1 combines with J gene TRBJ1-4; D remains unclear. Trimming took 3 bases from V and 6 from J, leaving 14 bases between them. CDR3 length: 15 amino acids. Germline V gives CDR1 LGHDT, CDR2 YNNKEL (reference sequence). The CDR3 coding sequence is TGTGCCAGCAGCCAGGCGGGAGAATACTATGAAAAACTGTTTTTT. As protein: CASSQAGEYYEKLFF.

Only a few counts were recorded for this clonotype. The chain uses TRBV14 and TRBJ2-5, with D possibly TRBD2 on 5 matching bases. Between the trimmed V and J ends, which lost 10 bases and 0 bases, there was a span of 12 bases. The CDR3 runs 13 residues. Per germline, CDR1 SGHDN and CDR2 FVKESK. CDR3 region: CAIKRMYQETQYF. CDR3 bases: TGTGCCATTAAGCGGATGTACCAAGAGACCCAGTACTTC. Full variable domain (missing parts from reference TRBV14 and TRBJ2-5): EAGVTQFPSHSVIEKGQTVTLRCDPISGHDNLYWYRRVMGKEIKFLLHFVKESKQDESGMPNNRFLAERTGGTYSTLKVQPAELEDSGVYFCAIKRMYQETQYFGPGTRLLVL.

Only one count was recorded for this clonotype. The V call is TRBV18, the J call TRBJ2-5, with 14 bases lining up with TRBD2. Germline-derived CDR1 and CDR2 are KGHSH and LQKENI. The trim removed 1 base at V and 5 bases at J, leaving 12 bases unmatched. This CDR3 is built from 19 residues. The CDR3: CASSPRGLAGGQSGETQYF. Here the CDR3 DNA reads TGTGCCAGCTCACCACGCGGACTAGCGGGAGGCCAAAGCGGGGAGACCCAGTACTTC.

This clonotype was detected many times. The rearrangement joins TRBV19 to TRBJ2-3; D is ambiguous. Trimming shortened V by 4 bases and J by 2 bases, and 7 bases separated the two germline ends. CDR1 is LNHDA and CDR2 is SQIVND in the germline V gene (reference sequence). CDR3 length: 13 residues. As DNA, the CDR3 is TGTGCCAGTAGTACCGGGCCCACAGATACGCAGTATTTT. As protein: CASSTGPTDTQYF.

This clonotype was counted a few times. This chain connects TRBV20-1 to TRBJ1-5; possible D gene TRBD1, 6 bases. Germline CDR1 DFQATT, CDR2 SNEGSKA (reference sequence). V was pared by 6 bases and J by 4 bases, with 13 bases between. The CDR3 spans 13 residues. The chain's CDR3 is CSAATGLNQPQHF. The CDR3 DNA sequence: TGCAGTGCCGCAACAGGGTTGAATCAGCCCCAGCATTTT.

The sample holds many counts of this clonotype. CDR3 region: CAISEARGIGYEQYF. CDR3 nucleotides: TGTGCCATCAGTGAGGCAAGGGGTATCGGCTACGAGCAGTACTTC. The V and J genes are TRBV10-3 and TRBJ2-7, with D possibly TRBD1 on 5 matching bases. This CDR3 is built from 15 residues. V was cut by 2 bases and J by 3 bases, with 14 bases left in between. CDR1 is ENHRY, CDR2 SYGVKD, per germline.

This clonotype has a count of ten or more. This chain uses TRBV19 with TRBJ1-5; D remains unclear. Trimming took off 8 bases at V and 4 bases at J, with 12 bases between the two ends. The CDR3 covers 13 residues. Germline CDR1 and CDR2: LNHDA and SQIVND (reference sequence). CDR3 sequence reads: CASLDHENQPQHF. In DNA form, the CDR3 reads TGTGCCAGTTTGGATCACGAGAATCAGCCCCAGCATTTT.

J is TRBJ2-1 and V is TRBV20-1; 8 positions agree with TRBD2. Unmatched junction bases numbered 7, after V lost 5 bases and J lost 1 base. CDR3 length: 15 residues. Germline V lookup: CDR1 DFQATT, CDR2 SNEGSKA (reference sequence). CDR3 residues: CSAQPQRGSYNEQFF. CDR3 DNA sequence: TGCAGTGCTCAACCCCAGCGGGGGTCCTACAATGAGCAGTTCTTC.

The chain recombines TRBV28 with TRBJ1-1; D is undetermined. Germline lookup yields CDR1 MDHEN and CDR2 SYDVKM. With 5 bases removed from V and 8 bases from J, the gap between germline ends came to 15 bases. This CDR3 contains 13 residues. For the CDR3, the DNA is TGTGCCAGCAGTGGGGTGGCCACCGAAGAAGCTTTCTTT. It translates to CASSGVATEEAFF.

The V and J genes are TRBV24-1 and TRBJ2-5; D possibly corresponds to TRBD1 (6 bases). The CDR3 runs 15 residues. Germline V lookup: CDR1 KGHDR, CDR2 SFDVKD. Trimming shortened V by 4 bases and J by 5 bases, and 16 bases separated the two germline ends. The CDR3 DNA is TGTGCCACCAGTGAGACAGGTGGTATCCCCGAGACCCAGTACTTC. Translation gives CATSETGGIPETQYF.

The V call is TRBV10-2, the J call TRBJ2-7, with no clear D. Germline values: CDR1 WSHSY, CDR2 SAAADI. The CDR3 has 15 amino acids. V was shortened by 5 bases and J by 0 bases, with 14 bases between the two germline ends. The CDR3 sequence: CASSLSPGRSYEQYF. The CDR3 bases are TGCGCCAGCAGTCTATCCCCAGGTCGCTCCTACGAGCAGTACTTC.

In this sample, this clonotype turned up many times. This chain joins TRBV20-1 and TRBJ1-2; no clear D. There are 12 residues in the CDR3. Germline lookup yields CDR1 DFQATT and CDR2 SNEGSKA (reference sequence). The CDR3 loop is CSSPKDRSGYTF. The DNA for the CDR3 is TGCAGCTCTCCAAAAGACCGCTCGGGCTACACCTTC.

The rearrangement uses TRBV7-6 and TRBJ2-6; 9 bases are a match to TRBD1. After removal of 9 bases from V and 2 bases from J, the junction contained 8 bases not matched to a gene. The length of the CDR3 is 16 residues. From germline, CDR1 is SGHVS and CDR2 FNYEAQ. CDR3 sequence (DNA): TGTGCCAGTCGAGGACAGGGGTATGCTGGGGCCAACGTCCTGACTTTC. Its translation: CASRGQGYAGANVLTF.